These T cell receptor beta chains were read from a single sample in a study of brain T cells in children with intractable seizures. Only in-frame clones appear in the TCRdb table, and some are missing; sequencing was by immunoSEQ multiplex PCR. The table includes tens of thousands of clones, more than 85% detected once. Here the sequenced sample was peripheral blood, taken at surgery. These receptors originate from a boy under two years old with tuberous sclerosis and intractable seizures. CDR3s leave out the opening cysteine and the closing phenylalanine or tryptophan.

V gene: TRBV6-1; CDR3 length: 14; CDR3 protein: ASSEVEGRYTGELF
V gene: TRBV29-1; CDR3 length: 13; CDR3 protein: SVVNSGRQGYEQY
V gene: TRBV7-3; CDR3 length: 11; CDR3 protein: ASSSAYSDTQY
V gene: TRBV6-5; CDR3 length: 13; CDR3 protein: ASSYSGSFGKTQY
V gene: TRBV4-1; CDR3 length: 16; CDR3 protein: ASRVAYLRGGYTDTQY
V gene: TRBV7-9; CDR3 length: 17; CDR3 protein: ASSFSNDPGQGVLKGAF
V gene: TRBV27; CDR3 length: 12; CDR3 protein: ASSLLQGADAIY
V gene: TRBV5-4; CDR3 length: 13; CDR3 protein: ASLLAGVGSYEQY
V gene: TRBV5-4; CDR3 length: 13; CDR3 protein: ASTPPPGGGTEAF
V gene: TRBV6-5; CDR3 length: 13; CDR3 protein: ASSLDRTSSYEQY
V gene: TRBV13; CDR3 length: 11; CDR3 protein: ASSWTSGREQY
V gene: TRBV27; CDR3 length: 14; CDR3 protein: ASSLSTGGAMNEQF
V gene: TRBV5-4; CDR3 length: 14; CDR3 protein: ASSYRDRGRRETQY
V gene: TRBV10-3; CDR3 length: 10; CDR3 protein: AASGQGYEQY
V gene: TRBV30; CDR3 length: 16; CDR3 protein: AWSVLDRGRIVGNTIY
V gene: TRBV11-1; CDR3 length: 11; CDR3 protein: ASSPRQDVFAF
V gene: TRBV30; CDR3 length: 12; CDR3 protein: AWRQGASGNTIY
V gene: TRBV5-1; CDR3 length: 12; CDR3 protein: ASSGIQNSYEQY
V gene: TRBV30; CDR3 length: 11; CDR3 protein: AWSADSNTEAF
V gene: TRBV13; CDR3 length: 12; CDR3 protein: ASSSPSTPDTQY
V gene: TRBV30; CDR3 length: 11; CDR3 protein: AWSATGGGEQF
V gene: TRBV28; CDR3 length: 12; CDR3 protein: ASSPGGPHSPLH
V gene: TRBV15; CDR3 length: 14; CDR3 protein: ATSRTGQGAFYEQY
V gene: TRBV5-6; CDR3 length: 15; CDR3 protein: ASSTNIGTLRTNEQF
V gene: TRBV14; CDR3 length: 13; CDR3 protein: ASSQFGPGNSPLH
V gene: TRBV7-7; CDR3 length: 12; CDR3 protein: ASSPGTATGELF
V gene: TRBV19; CDR3 length: 11; CDR3 protein: ASTPPGEDTQY
V gene: TRBV7-9; CDR3 length: 13; CDR3 protein: ASSLPGLGTDTQY
V gene: TRBV6-5; CDR3 length: 11; CDR3 protein: ASSPLVRETQY
V gene: TRBV9; CDR3 length: 12; CDR3 protein: ASSPSSGANVLT
V gene: TRBV6-4; CDR3 length: 9; CDR3 protein: ASSDLVEAF
V gene: TRBV27; CDR3 length: 14; CDR3 protein: ASSFKDPSLANEQF
V gene: TRBV28; CDR3 length: 13; CDR3 protein: ASSRRGRVRNEQF
V gene: TRBV2; CDR3 length: 13; CDR3 protein: ASSTGLLMNTEAF
V gene: TRBV5-1; CDR3 length: 14; CDR3 protein: ASSLGLAGGTGELF
V gene: TRBV10-1; CDR3 length: 10; CDR3 protein: ASTGIRNEQF
V gene: TRBV13; CDR3 length: 9; CDR3 protein: ASSLAYEQY